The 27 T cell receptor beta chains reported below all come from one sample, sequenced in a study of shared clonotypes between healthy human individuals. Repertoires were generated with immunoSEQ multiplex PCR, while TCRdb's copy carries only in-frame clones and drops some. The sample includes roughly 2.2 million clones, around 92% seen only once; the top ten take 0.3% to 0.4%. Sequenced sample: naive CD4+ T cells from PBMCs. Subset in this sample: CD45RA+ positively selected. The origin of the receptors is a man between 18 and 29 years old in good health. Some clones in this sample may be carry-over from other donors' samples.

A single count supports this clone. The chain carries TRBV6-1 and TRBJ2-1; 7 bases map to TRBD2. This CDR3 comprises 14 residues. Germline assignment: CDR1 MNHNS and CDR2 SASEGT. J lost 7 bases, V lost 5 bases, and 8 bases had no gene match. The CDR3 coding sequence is TGTGCCAGCAGTCCCATGACTAGCCTTAATGAGCAGTTCTTC. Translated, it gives CASSPMTSLNEQFF.

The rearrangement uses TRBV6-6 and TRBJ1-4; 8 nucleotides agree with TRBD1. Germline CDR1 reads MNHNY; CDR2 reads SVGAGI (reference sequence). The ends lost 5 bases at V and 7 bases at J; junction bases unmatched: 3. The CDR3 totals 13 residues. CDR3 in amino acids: CASSIRGREKLFF. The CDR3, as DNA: TGTGCCAGCAGTATCAGGGGGCGTGAAAAACTGTTTTTT.

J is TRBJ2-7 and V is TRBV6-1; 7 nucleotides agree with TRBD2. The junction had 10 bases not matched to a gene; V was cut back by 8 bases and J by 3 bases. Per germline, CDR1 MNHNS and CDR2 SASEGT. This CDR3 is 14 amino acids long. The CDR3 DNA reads TGTGCCAGCCGAAGGGAGCTAGCGGTCTACGAGCAGTACTTC. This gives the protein CASRRELAVYEQYF.

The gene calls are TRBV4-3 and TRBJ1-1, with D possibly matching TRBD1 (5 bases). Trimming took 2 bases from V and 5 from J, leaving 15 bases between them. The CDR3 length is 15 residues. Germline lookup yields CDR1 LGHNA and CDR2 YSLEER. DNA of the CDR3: TGCGCCAGCAGCCAAACGGACACCCGGGGGACTGAAGCTTTCTTT. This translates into CASSQTDTRGTEAFF.

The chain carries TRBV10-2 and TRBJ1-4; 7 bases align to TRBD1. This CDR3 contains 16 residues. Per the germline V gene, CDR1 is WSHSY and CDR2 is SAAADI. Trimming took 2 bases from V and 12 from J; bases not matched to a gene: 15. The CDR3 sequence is CASSEISGTAHGELFF. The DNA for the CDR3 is TGCGCCAGCAGTGAGATTTCGGGGACAGCCCACGGGGAACTGTTTTTT.

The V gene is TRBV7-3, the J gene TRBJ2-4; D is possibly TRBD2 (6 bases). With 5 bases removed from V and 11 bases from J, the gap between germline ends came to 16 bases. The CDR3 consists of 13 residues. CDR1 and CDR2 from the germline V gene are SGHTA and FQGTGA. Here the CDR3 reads CASSPRGGHVQYF. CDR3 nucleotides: TGTGCCAGCAGCCCTCGGGGAGGCCATGTTCAGTACTTC.

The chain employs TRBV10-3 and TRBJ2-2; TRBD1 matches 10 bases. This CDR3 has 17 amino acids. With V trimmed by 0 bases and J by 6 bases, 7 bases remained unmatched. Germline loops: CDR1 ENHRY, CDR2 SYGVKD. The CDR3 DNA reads TGTGCCATCAGTGAGTCAATCCCGGGACAGGGGTCCGGGGAGCTGTTTTTT. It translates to CAISESIPGQGSGELFF.

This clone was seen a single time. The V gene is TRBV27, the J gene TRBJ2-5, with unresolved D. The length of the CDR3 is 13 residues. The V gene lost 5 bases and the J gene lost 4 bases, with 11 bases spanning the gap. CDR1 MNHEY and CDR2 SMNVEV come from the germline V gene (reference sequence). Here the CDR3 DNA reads TGTGCCAGCAGTCCCTGGGCAGGAGAGACCCAGTACTTC. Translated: CASSPWAGETQYF.

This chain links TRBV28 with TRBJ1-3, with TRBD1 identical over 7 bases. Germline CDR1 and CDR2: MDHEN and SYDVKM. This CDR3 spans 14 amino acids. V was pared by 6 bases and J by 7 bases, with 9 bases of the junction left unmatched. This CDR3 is CASSLRQGANTIYF. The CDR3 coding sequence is TGTGCCAGCAGCCTTCGACAGGGAGCGAACACCATATATTTT.

CDR3 bases: TGTGCCAGCAGCCGACAGGGTGGGAGTGAAAAACTGTTTTTT. Translated: CASSRQGGSEKLFF. The chain carries TRBV7-2 and TRBJ1-4, with 7 bases matching TRBD1. The CDR3 is 14 amino acids. Germline V gene data show CDR1 as SGHTA and CDR2 as FQGNSA. The trim removed 5 bases at V and 7 bases at J, leaving 7 bases unmatched. Supplemented by reference TRBV7-2 and TRBJ1-4, the full variable domain reads GAGVSQSPSNKVTEKGKDVELRCDPISGHTALYWYRQSLGQGLEFLIYFQGNSAPDKSGLPSDRFSAERTGGSVSTLTIQRTQQEDSAVYLCASSRQGGSEKLFFGSGTQLSVL.

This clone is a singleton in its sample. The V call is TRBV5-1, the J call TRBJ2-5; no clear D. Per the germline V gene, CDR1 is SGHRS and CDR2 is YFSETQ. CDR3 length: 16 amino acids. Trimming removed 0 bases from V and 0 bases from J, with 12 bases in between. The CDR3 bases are TGCGCCAGCAGCTTGGCGCCCAGAGGTCACCAAGAGACCCAGTACTTC. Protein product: CASSLAPRGHQETQYF.

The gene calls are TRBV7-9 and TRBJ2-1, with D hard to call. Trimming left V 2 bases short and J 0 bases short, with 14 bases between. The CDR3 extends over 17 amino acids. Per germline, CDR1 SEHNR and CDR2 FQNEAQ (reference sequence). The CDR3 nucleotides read TGTGCCAGCAGCTTAAACAATGGCAGGAGCTCCTACAATGAGCAGTTCTTC. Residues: CASSLNNGRSSYNEQFF.

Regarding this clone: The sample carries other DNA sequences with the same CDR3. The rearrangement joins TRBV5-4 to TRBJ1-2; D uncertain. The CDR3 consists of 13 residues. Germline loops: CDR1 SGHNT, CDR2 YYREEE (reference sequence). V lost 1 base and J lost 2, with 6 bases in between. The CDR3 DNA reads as TGTGCCAGCAGCTTGAGGGAGAACTATGGCTACACCTTC. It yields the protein CASSLRENYGYTF.

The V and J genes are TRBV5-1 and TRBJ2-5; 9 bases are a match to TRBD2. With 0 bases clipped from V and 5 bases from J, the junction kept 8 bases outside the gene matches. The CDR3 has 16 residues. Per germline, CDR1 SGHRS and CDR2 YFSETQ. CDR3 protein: CASSLADSGSRETQYF. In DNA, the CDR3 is TGCGCCAGCAGCTTGGCTGATAGCGGGAGCCGGGAGACCCAGTACTTC.

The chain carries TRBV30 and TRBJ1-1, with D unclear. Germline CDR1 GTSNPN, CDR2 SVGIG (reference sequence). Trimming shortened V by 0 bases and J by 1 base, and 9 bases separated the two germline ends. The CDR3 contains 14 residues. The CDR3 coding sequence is TGTGCCTGGAGTGTTTGGGATCCGAACACTGAAGCTTTCTTT. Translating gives CAWSVWDPNTEAFF. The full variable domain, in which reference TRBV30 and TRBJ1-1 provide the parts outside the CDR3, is SQTIHQWPATLVQPVGSPLSLECTVEGTSNPNLYWYRQAAGRGLQLLFYSVGIGQISSEVPQNLSASRPQDRQFILSSKKLLLSDSGFYLCAWSVWDPNTEAFFGQGTRLTVV.

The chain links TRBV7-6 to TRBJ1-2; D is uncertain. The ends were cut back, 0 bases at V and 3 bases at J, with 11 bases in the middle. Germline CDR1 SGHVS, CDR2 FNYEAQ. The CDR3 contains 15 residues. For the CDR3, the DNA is TGTGCCAGCAGCTTAGCTTACCCCGGGTACTATGGCTACACCTTC. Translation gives CASSLAYPGYYGYTF.

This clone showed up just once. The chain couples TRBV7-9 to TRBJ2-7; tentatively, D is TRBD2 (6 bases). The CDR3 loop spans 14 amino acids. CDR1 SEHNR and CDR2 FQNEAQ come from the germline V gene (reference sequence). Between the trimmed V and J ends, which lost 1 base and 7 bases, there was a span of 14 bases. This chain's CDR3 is CASSLELWGGEQYF. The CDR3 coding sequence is TGTGCCAGCAGCTTAGAATTGTGGGGAGGAGAGCAGTACTTC. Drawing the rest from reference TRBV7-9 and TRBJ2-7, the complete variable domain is DTGVSQNPRHKITKRGQNVTFRCDPISEHNRLYWYRQTLGQGPEFLTYFQNEAQLEKSRLLSDRFSAERPKGSFSTLEIQRTEQGDSAMYLCASSLELWGGEQYFGPGTRLTVT.

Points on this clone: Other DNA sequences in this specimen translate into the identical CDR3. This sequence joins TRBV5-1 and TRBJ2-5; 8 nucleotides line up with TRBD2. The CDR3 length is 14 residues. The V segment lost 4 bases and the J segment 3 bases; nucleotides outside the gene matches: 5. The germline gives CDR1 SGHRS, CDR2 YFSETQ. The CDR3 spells CASSRGLAEETQYF. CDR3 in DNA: TGCGCCAGCAGCCGAGGACTAGCAGAAGAGACCCAGTACTTC.

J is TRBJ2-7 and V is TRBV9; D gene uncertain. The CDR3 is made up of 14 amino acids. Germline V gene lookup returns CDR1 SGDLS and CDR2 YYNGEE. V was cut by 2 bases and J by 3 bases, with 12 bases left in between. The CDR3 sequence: CASSVTPQNYEQYF. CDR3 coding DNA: TGTGCCAGCAGCGTGACGCCTCAAAACTACGAGCAGTACTTC.

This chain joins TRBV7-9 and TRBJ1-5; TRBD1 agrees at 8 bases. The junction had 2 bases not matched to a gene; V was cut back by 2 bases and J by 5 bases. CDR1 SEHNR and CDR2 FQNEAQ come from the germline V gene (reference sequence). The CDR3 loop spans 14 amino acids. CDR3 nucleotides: TGTGCCAGCAGCTTAACAGGGGGGGATCAGCCCCAGCATTTT. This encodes CASSLTGGDQPQHF.

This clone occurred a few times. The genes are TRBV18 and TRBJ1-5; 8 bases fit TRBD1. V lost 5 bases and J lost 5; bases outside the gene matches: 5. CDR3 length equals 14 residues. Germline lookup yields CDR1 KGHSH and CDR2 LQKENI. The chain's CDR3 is CASSSGGGDQPQHF. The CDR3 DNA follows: TGTGCCAGCTCATCAGGGGGCGGGGATCAGCCCCAGCATTTT.

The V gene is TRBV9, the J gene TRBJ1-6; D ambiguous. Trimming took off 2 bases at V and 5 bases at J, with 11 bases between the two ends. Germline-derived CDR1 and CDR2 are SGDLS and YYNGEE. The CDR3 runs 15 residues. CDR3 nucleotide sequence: TGTGCCAGCAGCGTTTCCCTGAGGGATAATTCACCCCTCCACTTT. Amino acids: CASSVSLRDNSPLHF.

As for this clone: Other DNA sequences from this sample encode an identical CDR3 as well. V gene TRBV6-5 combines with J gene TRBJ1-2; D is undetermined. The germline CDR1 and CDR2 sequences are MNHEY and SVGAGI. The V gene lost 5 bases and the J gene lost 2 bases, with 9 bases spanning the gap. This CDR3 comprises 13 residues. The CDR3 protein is CASSPGLNYGYTF. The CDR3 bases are TGTGCCAGCAGTCCTGGGTTAAACTATGGCTACACCTTC.

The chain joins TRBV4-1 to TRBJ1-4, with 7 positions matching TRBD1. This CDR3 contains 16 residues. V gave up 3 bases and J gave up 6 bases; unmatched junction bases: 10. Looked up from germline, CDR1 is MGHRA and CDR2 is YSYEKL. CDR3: CASSQYYRGHDEKLFF. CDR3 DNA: TGCGCCAGCAGCCAGTATTACAGGGGCCACGATGAAAAACTGTTTTTT.

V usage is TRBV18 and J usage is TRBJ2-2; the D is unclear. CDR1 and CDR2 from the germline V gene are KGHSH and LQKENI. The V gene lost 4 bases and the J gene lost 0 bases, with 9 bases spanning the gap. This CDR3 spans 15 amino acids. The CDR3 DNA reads TGTGCCAGCTCACTTCAGCCTTCGAACACCGGGGAGCTGTTTTTT. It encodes CASSLQPSNTGELFF.

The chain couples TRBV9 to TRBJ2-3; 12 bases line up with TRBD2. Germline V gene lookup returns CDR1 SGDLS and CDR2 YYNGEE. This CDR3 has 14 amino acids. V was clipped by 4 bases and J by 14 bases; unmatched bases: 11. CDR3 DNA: TGTGCCAGCAGCTCGGGACTAGCGGGCCCCTCCCCGTATTTT. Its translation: CASSSGLAGPSPYF.

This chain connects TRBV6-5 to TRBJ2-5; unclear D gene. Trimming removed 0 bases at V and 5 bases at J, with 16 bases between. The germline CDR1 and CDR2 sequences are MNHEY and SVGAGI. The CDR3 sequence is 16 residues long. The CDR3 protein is CASSYSRATFSETQYF. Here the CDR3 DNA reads TGTGCCAGCAGTTACTCCCGAGCTACCTTCTCCGAGACCCAGTACTTC.